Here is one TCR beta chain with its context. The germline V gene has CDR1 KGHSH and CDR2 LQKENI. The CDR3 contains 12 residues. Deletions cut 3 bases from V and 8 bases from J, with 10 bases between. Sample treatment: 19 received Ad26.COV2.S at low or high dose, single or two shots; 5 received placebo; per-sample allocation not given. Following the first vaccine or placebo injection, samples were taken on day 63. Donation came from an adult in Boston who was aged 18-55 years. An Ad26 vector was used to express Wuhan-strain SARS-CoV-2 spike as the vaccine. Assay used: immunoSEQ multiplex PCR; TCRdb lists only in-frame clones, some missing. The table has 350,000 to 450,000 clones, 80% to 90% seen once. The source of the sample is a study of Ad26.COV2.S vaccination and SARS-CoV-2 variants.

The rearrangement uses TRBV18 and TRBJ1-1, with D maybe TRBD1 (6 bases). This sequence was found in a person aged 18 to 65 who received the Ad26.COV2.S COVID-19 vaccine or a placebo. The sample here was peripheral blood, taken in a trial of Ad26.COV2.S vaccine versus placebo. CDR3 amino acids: CASSPGGPEAFF. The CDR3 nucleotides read TGTGCCAGCTCACCCGGGGGGCCCGAAGCTTTCTTT.